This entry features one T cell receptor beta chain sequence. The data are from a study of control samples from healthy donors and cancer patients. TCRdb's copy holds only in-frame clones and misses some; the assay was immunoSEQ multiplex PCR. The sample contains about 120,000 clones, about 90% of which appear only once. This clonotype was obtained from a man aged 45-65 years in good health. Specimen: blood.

The CDR3 protein is CASSLIGGDSPLHF. The CDR3 DNA reads as TGTGCCAGCAGTTTAATTGGTGGCGATTCACCCCTCCACTTT. The chain is built from TRBV27 and TRBJ1-6; D is undetermined. Between the trimmed V and J ends, which lost 2 bases and 8 bases, there was a span of 10 bases. The length of the CDR3 is 14 residues. Germline V CDR1 and CDR2: MNHEY, SMNVEV (reference sequence).